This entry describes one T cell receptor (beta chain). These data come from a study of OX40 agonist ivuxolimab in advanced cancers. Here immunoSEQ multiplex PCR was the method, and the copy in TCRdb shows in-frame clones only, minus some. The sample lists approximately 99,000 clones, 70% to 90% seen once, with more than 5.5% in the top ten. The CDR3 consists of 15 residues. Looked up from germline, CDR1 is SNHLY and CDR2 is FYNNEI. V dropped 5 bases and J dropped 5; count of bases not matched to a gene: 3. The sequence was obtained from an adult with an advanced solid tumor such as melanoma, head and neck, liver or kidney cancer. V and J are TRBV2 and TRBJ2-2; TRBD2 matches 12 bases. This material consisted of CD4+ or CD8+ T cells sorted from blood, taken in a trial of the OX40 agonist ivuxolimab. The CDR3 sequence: CASSLTSGGTGELFF. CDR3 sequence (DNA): TGTGCCAGCAGTTTAACTAGCGGGGGGACCGGGGAGCTGTTTTTT.